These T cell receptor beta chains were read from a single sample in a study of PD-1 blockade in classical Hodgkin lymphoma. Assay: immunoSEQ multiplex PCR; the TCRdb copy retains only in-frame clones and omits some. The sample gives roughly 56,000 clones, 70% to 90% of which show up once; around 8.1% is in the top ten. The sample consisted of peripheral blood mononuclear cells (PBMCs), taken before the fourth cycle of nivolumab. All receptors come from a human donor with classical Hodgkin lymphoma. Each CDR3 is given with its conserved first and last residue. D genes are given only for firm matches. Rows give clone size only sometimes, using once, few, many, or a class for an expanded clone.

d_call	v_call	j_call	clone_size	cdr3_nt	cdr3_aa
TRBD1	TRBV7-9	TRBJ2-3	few	TGTGCCAGCAGCTTAGAGCGACTCCGGGACAGGGGAACAGATACGCAGTATTTT	CASSLERLRDRGTDTQYF
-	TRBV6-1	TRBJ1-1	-	TGTGCCAGCAGTCCGTATGCAGCCACTGAAGCTTTCTTT	CASSPYAATEAFF
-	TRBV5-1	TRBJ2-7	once	TGCGCCAGCAGCCCTGGACCTAACGGGGACGAGCAGTACTTC	CASSPGPNGDEQYF
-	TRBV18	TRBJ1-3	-	TGTGCCAGCTCACCACTCGACAGGCCGAGCTCTGGAAACACCATATATTTT	CASSPLDRPSSGNTIYF
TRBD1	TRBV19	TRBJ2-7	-	TGTGCCAGTACTCAAAGATGGACAGGGGGTCTCGAGCAGTACTTC	CASTQRWTGGLEQYF
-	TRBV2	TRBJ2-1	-	TGTGCCAGCAGTGCGGGCAACCTACATGAGCAGTTCTTC	CASSAGNLHEQFF
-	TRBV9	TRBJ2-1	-	TGTGCCAGCAGCGCCTTCAATGAGCAGTTCTTC	CASSAFNEQFF
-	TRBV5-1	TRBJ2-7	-	TGCGCCAGCAGCTTGGTGGCGACATGGACGACCCCCTACGAGCAGTACTTC	CASSLVATWTTPYEQYF
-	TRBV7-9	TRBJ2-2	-	TGTGCCAGCCGACAAGCAGACACCGGGGAGCTGTTTTTT	CASRQADTGELFF
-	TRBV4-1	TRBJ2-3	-	TGCGCCAGCAGTCTCGGGGGTGGCACAGATACGCAGTATTTT	CASSLGGGTDTQYF
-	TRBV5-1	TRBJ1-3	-	TGCGCCAGCAGCCAGGAAATTCCTGGAAACACCATATATTTT	CASSQEIPGNTIYF
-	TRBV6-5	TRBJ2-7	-	TGTGCCAGCAGTCGGGACGGCTCCGACGAGCAGTACTTC	CASSRDGSDEQYF
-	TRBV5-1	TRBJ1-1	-	TGCGCCAGCAGCTTCCGGGAGAACACTGAAGCTTTCTTT	CASSFRENTEAFF
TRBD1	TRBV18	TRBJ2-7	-	TGTGCCAGCTCAGGGACAGGGTCCTACGAGCAGTACTTC	CASSGTGSYEQYF
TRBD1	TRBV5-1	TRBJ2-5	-	TGCGCCAGCAGCTCAAGGCCGGGGGACAGGCTAGAGACCCAGTACTTC	CASSSRPGDRLETQYF
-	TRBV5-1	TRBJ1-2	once	TGCGCCAGCAGCTTGGTAACAGGGAGGACCGTGAGTGTTGGCTACACCTTC	CASSLVTGRTVSVGYTF
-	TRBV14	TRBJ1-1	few	TGTGCCAGCAGCCACAAGGGGAGTGGGGCTTTCTTT	CASSHKGSGAFF
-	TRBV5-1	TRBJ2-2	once	TGCGCCAGCAGCTTGGCCTGGCAGGGACGGGACACCGGGGAGCTGTTTTTT	CASSLAWQGRDTGELFF
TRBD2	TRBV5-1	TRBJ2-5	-	TGCGCCAGCAGCTCGCCGGGACTAAACCAAGAGACCCAGTACTTC	CASSSPGLNQETQYF
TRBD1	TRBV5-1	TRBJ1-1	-	TGCGCCAGCAGCGAACAGGGGGCGAACACTGAAGCTTTCTTT	CASSEQGANTEAFF
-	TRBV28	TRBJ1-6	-	TGTGCCAGCAGTTTAACAACCCTCCACTTT	CASSLTTLHF
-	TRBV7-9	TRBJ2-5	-	TGTGCCAGCAGCAAGCTAGCGGAGACCCAGTACTTC	CASSKLAETQYF
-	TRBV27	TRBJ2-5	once	TGTGCCAGCAGTTTAGGAGTACCACCAAGAGAGACCCAGTACTTC	CASSLGVPPRETQYF
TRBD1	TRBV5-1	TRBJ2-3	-	TGCGCCAGCAGCTTGGCAGGGGGAAACCCGGATACGCAGTATTTT	CASSLAGGNPDTQYF
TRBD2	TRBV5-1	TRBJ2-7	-	TGCGCCAGCAGCTTGGAGGCGGGGGGCCCTTACGAGCAGTACTTC	CASSLEAGGPYEQYF
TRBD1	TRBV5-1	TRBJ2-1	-	TGCGCCAGCAGCTTGACAGGGGGGTACAATGAGCAGTTCTTC	CASSLTGGYNEQFF
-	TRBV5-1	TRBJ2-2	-	TGCGCCAGCAGCTTTACTGGGGACAACACCGGGGAGCTGTTTTTT	CASSFTGDNTGELFF
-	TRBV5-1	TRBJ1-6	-	TGCGCCAGCAGCCCGGAGGGCAAGTCGGGTTCACCCCTCCACTTT	CASSPEGKSGSPLHF
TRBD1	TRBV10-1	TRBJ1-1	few	TGCGCCAGTGCTTGTAAGGGGGCCCATCGGCACACTGAAGCTTTCTTT	CASACKGAHRHTEAFF
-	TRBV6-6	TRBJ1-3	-	TGTGCCAGCACCTCAGCCAGGACTGGAAACACCATATATTTT	CASTSARTGNTIYF
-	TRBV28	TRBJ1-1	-	TGTGCCAGCAGTTTGGAGTCCACTGAAGCTTTCTTT	CASSLESTEAFF
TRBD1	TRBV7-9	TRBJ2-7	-	TGTGCCAGCAGCCGGGGACAGGGTCTTGCCTACGAGCAGTACTTC	CASSRGQGLAYEQYF
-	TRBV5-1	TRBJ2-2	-	TGCGCCAGCAGCTTGGACGGGGACACCGGGGAGCTGTTTTTT	CASSLDGDTGELFF
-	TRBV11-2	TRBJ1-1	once	TGTGCCAGCAGCTTAGGACAGATGAACACTGAAGCTTTCTTT	CASSLGQMNTEAFF
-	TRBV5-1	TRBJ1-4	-	TGCGCCAGCAGCTTACGCAGGGGCGATGAAAAACTGTTTTTT	CASSLRRGDEKLFF
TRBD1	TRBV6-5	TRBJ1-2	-	TGTGCCAGCAGTCGGACAGGTACCATCAAATCCTACACCTTC	CASSRTGTIKSYTF
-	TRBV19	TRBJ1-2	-	TGTGCCAGTAGCCTGGGTGGGAGGAGTGCCTACACCTTC	CASSLGGRSAYTF
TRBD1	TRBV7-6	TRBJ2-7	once	TGTGCCAGCAGCTATGTCCGGGACAGGGCGACCTACGAGCAGTACTTC	CASSYVRDRATYEQYF
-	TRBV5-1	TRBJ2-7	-	TGCGCCAGCAGCTTGACTGCAGACGAGCAGTACTTC	CASSLTADEQYF
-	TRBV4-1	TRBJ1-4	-	TGCGCCAGCAGCCAACTTGACAACCCTAATGAAAAACTGTTTTTT	CASSQLDNPNEKLFF
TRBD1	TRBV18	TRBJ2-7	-	TGTGCCAGCTCACAGGAACAGGGGTACGAGCAGTACTTC	CASSQEQGYEQYF
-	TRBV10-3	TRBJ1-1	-	TGTGCCATCGGGATTTCAGGGAACACTGAAGCTTTCTTT	CAIGISGNTEAFF
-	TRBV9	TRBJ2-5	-	TGTGCCAGCAGCGTGGTACCGGAGAGCCAGTACTTC	CASSVVPESQYF
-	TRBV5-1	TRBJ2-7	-	TGCGCCAGCAGCTTGGACCGGGGGCGCTTCGAGCAGTACTTC	CASSLDRGRFEQYF
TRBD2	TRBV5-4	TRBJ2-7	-	TGTGCCAGCAGCTTTGGCGGGACTAGCTCCTACGAGCAGTACTTC	CASSFGGTSSYEQYF
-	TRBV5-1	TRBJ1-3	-	TGCGCCAGCAGCCCTGGGACCGCTTCTGGAAACACCATATATTTT	CASSPGTASGNTIYF